What follows are 24 T cell receptor beta chains derived from one specimen sequenced in a study of blood T cell repertoires in COVID-19. Produced via immunoSEQ multiplex PCR; TCRdb's table is partial and in-frame only. The sample lists about 230,000 clones, about 85% occurring once. Material: PBMCs or T cells enriched from blood (not recorded which). The source of these receptors is a man in his thirties or forties who had recovered from COVID-19.

V usage is TRBV18 and J usage is TRBJ2-1; TRBD1 is a possible D gene (6 bases). Between the trimmed V and J ends, which lost 4 bases and 4 bases, there was a span of 14 bases. Germline values: CDR1 KGHSH, CDR2 LQKENI. The CDR3 loop spans 15 amino acids. CDR3 nucleotide sequence: TGTGCCAGCTCACTACCCGGACAGAGTTACAATGAGCAGTTCTTC. Protein product: CASSLPGQSYNEQFF.

V usage is TRBV5-4 and J usage is TRBJ1-2; 8 nucleotides align to TRBD1. CDR3 size: 14 residues. The ends lost 4 bases at V and 4 bases at J; junction bases unmatched: 6. Looked up from germline, CDR1 is SGHNT and CDR2 is YYREEE (reference sequence). CDR3 sequence reads: CASSKTGDTYGYTF. The CDR3 coding sequence is TGTGCCAGCAGCAAGACAGGGGACACCTATGGCTACACCTTC.

This chain uses TRBV27 with TRBJ2-6, with D tentatively TRBD1 (5 bases). The V gene's germline CDR1 is MNHEY and CDR2 SMNVEV (reference sequence). V was pared by 11 bases and J by 0 bases, with 29 bases between. The CDR3 has 20 amino acids. DNA for the CDR3: TGTGCCGGCAACCCACCTTATCAGGGTAATTCCCCCTCTGGGGCCAACGTCCTGACTTTC. Its protein is CAGNPPYQGNSPSGANVLTF.

This clone was observed a single time. The V and J genes are TRBV3-1 (or the pseudogene TRBV3-2) and TRBJ1-4; 9 bases line up with TRBD1. Unmatched junction bases numbered 8, after V lost 2 bases and J lost 10 bases. Germline CDR1 and CDR2: LGHDT and YNNKEL (reference sequence). This CDR3 spans 15 amino acids. CDR3 coding DNA: TGTGCCAGCAGCCAACCGGGACAGGGTCGTGGAAAACTGTTTTTT. This codes for CASSQPGQGRGKLFF.

The V gene is TRBV6-5, the J gene TRBJ2-7, with D unresolved. V was pared by 4 bases and J by 3 bases, with 7 bases between. CDR1 is MNHEY and CDR2 is SVGAGI in the germline V gene. This CDR3 is built from 12 residues. The CDR3 nucleotides read TGTGCCAGCAGTTCCGGGTTCTACGAGCAGTACTTC. Its protein is CASSSGFYEQYF.

This chain uses TRBV3-1 (or the pseudogene TRBV3-2) with TRBJ2-5; 8 nucleotides agree with TRBD2. This CDR3 is 16 amino acids long. Trimming took 6 bases from V and 4 from J; bases not matched to a gene: 13. Germline V gives CDR1 LGHDT, CDR2 YNNKEL (reference sequence). CDR3 DNA sequence: TGTGCCAGCAGACGGATCGACGGGGGGGGCGCAGAGACCCAGTACTTC. It codes for CASRRIDGGGAETQYF.

V usage is TRBV11-3 and J usage is TRBJ2-1; D is possibly TRBD2 (6 bases). This CDR3 has 13 amino acids. Germline V gene data show CDR1 as SGHNT and CDR2 as YENEEA. With 2 bases removed from V and 7 bases from J, the gap between germline ends came to 9 bases. The CDR3 is CASSLRLVNEQFF. DNA for the CDR3: TGTGCCAGCAGCTTAAGACTAGTGAATGAGCAGTTCTTC.

The chain recombines TRBV7-2 with TRBJ1-2; 11 nucleotides line up with TRBD1. CDR1 is SGHTA and CDR2 is FQGNSA in the germline V gene. This CDR3 spans 14 amino acids. The ends lost 5 bases at V and 8 bases at J; junction bases unmatched: 7. This chain's CDR3 is CASSPTDRGQGYTF. CDR3 DNA: TGTGCCAGCAGCCCAACGGACAGGGGGCAAGGCTACACCTTC.

CDR3 DNA sequence: TGCGCCAGCAGCTTACCCGGGACAGGGAGGTACGAGCAGTACTTC. This translates into CASSLPGTGRYEQYF. The V call is TRBV5-1, the J call TRBJ2-7; TRBD1 matches 9 bases. Germline V gene sequence: CDR1 SGHRS, CDR2 YFSETQ. The CDR3 extends over 15 amino acids. V trimming: 2 bases; J trimming: 4 bases; junction bases outside the gene matches: 7.

The chain joins TRBV28 to TRBJ1-5; the match to TRBD1 covers 10 bases. This CDR3 is built from 12 residues. V trimming: 9 bases; J trimming: 5 bases; junction bases outside the gene matches: 1. Germline V gene sequence: CDR1 MDHEN, CDR2 SYDVKM. The CDR3 nucleotides read TGTGCCAGTGGGACAGGGGATCAGCCCCAGCATTTT. This gives the protein CASGTGDQPQHF.

The chain uses TRBV12-3 or TRBV12-4 and TRBJ1-1; D is ambiguous. This CDR3 comprises 12 residues. Trimming removed 5 bases from V and 1 base from J, with 5 bases in between. CDR3 loop: CASSRQNTEAFF. The CDR3 bases are TGTGCCAGCAGTAGACAGAACACTGAAGCTTTCTTT.

The J gene is TRBJ2-1, the V gene TRBV29-1; 8 nucleotides align to TRBD2. Germline CDR1 SQVTM, CDR2 ANQGSEA. With 4 bases clipped from V and 4 bases from J, the junction kept 3 bases outside the gene matches. The CDR3 totals 13 residues. This CDR3 reads CSVGTSTYNEQFF. CDR3 coding DNA: TGCAGCGTTGGGACTAGCACTTACAATGAGCAGTTCTTC.

The rearrangement joins TRBV2 to TRBJ2-5; weak D call: TRBD1 (6 bases). Germline V gene lookup returns CDR1 SNHLY and CDR2 FYNNEI. This CDR3 has 12 amino acids. V dropped 8 bases and J dropped 7 bases, with 14 bases sitting between them. CDR3 region: CASGSGVWTQYF. The CDR3 coding sequence is TGTGCCAGCGGATCAGGGGTTTGGACCCAGTACTTC.

The chain is built from TRBV27 and TRBJ1-4; D perhaps matches TRBD1 (5 bases). The CDR3 is made up of 14 amino acids. The V and J ends lost 6 bases and 4 bases respectively, with 12 bases between them. The germline V gene has CDR1 MNHEY and CDR2 SMNVEV (reference sequence). The CDR3 sequence: CASSHGTFNEKLFF. CDR3 coding DNA: TGTGCCAGCAGCCACGGGACTTTTAATGAAAAACTGTTTTTT.

This clone has only one observation. The chain uses TRBV6-7 and TRBJ1-6, with D perhaps TRBD1 (6 bases). TRBV6-7 is marked as an open reading frame, function uncertain. The length of the CDR3 is 14 residues. Trimming took 4 bases from V and 10 from J, leaving 14 bases between them. CDR3 region: CASSSQGWNSPLHF. CDR3 bases: TGTGCCAGCAGTTCACAGGGTTGGAACTCACCCCTCCACTTT.

V and J are TRBV5-1 and TRBJ1-5, with a possible D match to TRBD1 (5 bases). Trimming left V 2 bases short and J 1 base short, with 16 bases between. This CDR3 is built from 17 residues. Looked up from germline, CDR1 is SGHRS and CDR2 is YFSETQ. The CDR3 sequence is CASSFNPIGESNQPQHF. DNA for the CDR3: TGCGCCAGCAGCTTTAATCCTATAGGGGAAAGCAATCAGCCCCAGCATTTT.

The chain is built from TRBV11-2 and TRBJ2-4, with 7 bases fitting TRBD1. The V and J ends lost 1 base and 5 bases, in that order; junction bases with no gene match: 17. This CDR3 is built from 19 residues. Germline CDR1 is SGHAT and CDR2 is FQNNGV. CDR3 sequence (DNA): TGTGCCAGCAGCTTAGCTTCCCGCCAGACAGGGTGGTTCGAAAACATTCAGTACTTC. Its protein is CASSLASRQTGWFENIQYF.

The chain employs TRBV4-1 and TRBJ2-5; weak D call: TRBD2 (6 bases). CDR1 MGHRA and CDR2 YSYEKL come from the germline V gene. The CDR3 sequence is 16 residues long. V was shortened by 2 bases and J by 5 bases, with 18 bases between the two germline ends. The CDR3 DNA follows: TGCGCCAGCAGCCAATCTGGACGGGAGATTGGGGAGACCCAGTACTTC. Residues: CASSQSGREIGETQYF.

The chain joins TRBV27 to TRBJ2-7, with D maybe TRBD2 (6 bases). Germline V gene sequence: CDR1 MNHEY, CDR2 SMNVEV (reference sequence). CDR3 length: 15 amino acids. Trimming removed 4 bases from V and 0 bases from J, with 13 bases in between. CDR3 sequence reads: CASSWRDGSSYEQYF. The CDR3 DNA reads as TGTGCCAGCAGTTGGCGGGACGGAAGCTCCTACGAGCAGTACTTC.

The sample holds one count of this clone. This rearrangement joins TRBV19 to TRBJ1-5; D call uncertain. CDR3 size: 13 residues. The germline V gene has CDR1 LNHDA and CDR2 SQIVND (reference sequence). The V and J ends lost 7 bases and 4 bases respectively, with 11 bases between them. In DNA form, the CDR3 reads TGTGCCAGTACACGGTTCTTAAATCAGCCCCAGCATTTT. It specifies CASTRFLNQPQHF.

The chain employs TRBV11-2 and TRBJ1-1; a possible D gene is TRBD1 (6 bases). Germline V gives CDR1 SGHAT, CDR2 FQNNGV. Trimming stripped 5 bases from V and 7 bases from J, with 11 bases between. The CDR3 has 12 amino acids. The CDR3 DNA sequence: TGTGCCAGCAGCCTTGCAGGGGATGAAGCTTTCTTT. This translates into CASSLAGDEAFF.

The V and J genes are TRBV3-1 (or the pseudogene TRBV3-2) and TRBJ1-2; TRBD1 is a possible D gene (5 bases). CDR1 and CDR2 (germline): LGHDT, YNNKEL (reference sequence). The CDR3 runs 12 residues. The germline V and J ends were trimmed by 6 bases and 0 bases, with 5 bases remaining between them. CDR3 sequence: CASRQANYGYTF. The DNA for the CDR3 is TGTGCCAGCAGACAGGCTAACTATGGCTACACCTTC.

The rearrangement links TRBV7-8 to TRBJ1-3; D remains unclear. This CDR3 is built from 16 residues. CDR1 is SGHVS and CDR2 is FQNEAQ in the germline V gene. Deletions cut 1 base from V and 4 bases from J, with 14 bases between. The CDR3 here is CASSLGPGKTGNTIYF. In DNA, the CDR3 is TGTGCCAGCAGCTTAGGTCCCGGGAAGACCGGAAACACCATATATTTT.

The chain couples TRBV28 to TRBJ2-7, with TRBD2 matching 11 bases. Germline-derived CDR1 and CDR2 are MDHEN and SYDVKM. The V segment lost 6 bases and the J segment 3 bases; nucleotides outside the gene matches: 10. CDR3 length: 16 amino acids. The CDR3 reads CASSRNPLAGDYEQYF. The CDR3 nucleotides read TGTGCCAGCAGCCGAAACCCACTAGCGGGAGACTACGAGCAGTACTTC.